These 23 T cell receptor beta chains share one sample of origin, sequenced in a study of cytomegalovirus exposure and HLA in healthy donors. Researchers ran the PCR with 60 Vbeta and 13 Jbeta primers. Assay: immunoSEQ multiplex PCR; the TCRdb copy retains only in-frame clones and omits some. The sample lists about 150,000 clones, around 80% seen once, with roughly 4% in the top ten. Specimen: PBMCs. These receptors were obtained from a woman in her 40s in good health and CMV-seronegative.

The J gene is TRBJ1-3, the V gene TRBV13; tentative D call: TRBD1 (5 bases). The ends were cut back, 5 bases at V and 3 bases at J, with 14 bases in the middle. The germline gives CDR1 PRHDT, CDR2 FYEKMQ (reference sequence). This CDR3 contains 15 residues. As DNA, the CDR3 is TGTGCCAGCAGCCGAGGCGGGGCAGGTGGAAACACCATATATTTT. Translated: CASSRGGAGGNTIYF.

The J gene is TRBJ1-2, the V gene TRBV5-1, with TRBD1 as a possible D gene (5 bases). Germline lookup yields CDR1 SGHRS and CDR2 YFSETQ. V lost 0 bases and J 0 bases, leaving 12 bases between the germline ends. This CDR3 has 16 amino acids. This CDR3 is CASSLGPGLANYGYTF. The CDR3 DNA follows: TGCGCCAGCAGCTTGGGGCCAGGGTTAGCTAACTATGGCTACACCTTC. The complete variable domain, with remaining parts taken from reference TRBV5-1 and TRBJ1-2, reads KAGVTQTPRYLIKTRGQQVTLSCSPISGHRSVSWYQQTPGQGLQFLFEYFSETQRNKGNFPGRFSGRQFSNSRSEMNVSTLELGDSALYLCASSLGPGLANYGYTFGSGTRLTVV.

CDR3 amino acids: CASSSGGISTDTQYF. The CDR3 coding sequence is TGTGCCAGCAGTTCCGGGGGGATTAGCACAGATACGCAGTATTTT. The rearrangement links TRBV28 to TRBJ2-3; 7 nucleotides match TRBD2. CDR1 and CDR2 from the germline V gene are MDHEN and SYDVKM. With 4 bases clipped from V and 0 bases from J, the junction kept 4 bases outside the gene matches. The CDR3 extends over 15 amino acids.

The chain links TRBV27 to TRBJ1-2; tentatively, D is TRBD1 (5 bases). The CDR3 consists of 14 residues. Looked up from germline, CDR1 is MNHEY and CDR2 is SMNVEV (reference sequence). V was pared by 4 bases and J by 4 bases, with 13 bases between. The CDR3 protein is CASSSQARSYGYTF. The DNA of the CDR3 is TGTGCCAGCAGTTCACAGGCCAGGTCCTATGGCTACACCTTC.

The rearrangement links TRBV6-1 to TRBJ1-1, with a possible D match to TRBD1 (6 bases). Germline CDR1 is MNHNS and CDR2 is SASEGT. V was pared by 6 bases and J by 3 bases, with 11 bases between. There are 13 residues in the CDR3. The CDR3 region is CASRRRGDTEAFF. The DNA for the CDR3 is TGTGCCAGCAGGCGCAGGGGAGACACTGAAGCTTTCTTT.

V usage is TRBV7-9 and J usage is TRBJ2-7, with D uncertain. The CDR3 has 13 amino acids. Looked up from germline, CDR1 is SEHNR and CDR2 is FQNEAQ (reference sequence). Trimming stripped 0 bases from V and 3 bases from J, with 6 bases between. The chain's CDR3 is CASSLAGSYEQYF. DNA of the CDR3: TGTGCCAGCAGCTTAGCGGGCAGCTACGAGCAGTACTTC. The variable domain in full, completed from reference TRBV7-9 and TRBJ2-7, reads DTGVSQNPRHKITKRGQNVTFRCDPISEHNRLYWYRQTLGQGPEFLTYFQNEAQLEKSRLLSDRFSAERPKGSFSTLEIQRTEQGDSAMYLCASSLAGSYEQYFGPGTRLTVT.

This rearrangement joins TRBV28 to TRBJ1-2; perhaps TRBD1 as D (5 bases). The V gene lost 10 bases and the J gene lost 2 bases, with 20 bases spanning the gap. CDR1 and CDR2 (germline): MDHEN, SYDVKM. The length of the CDR3 is 15 residues. CDR3 sequence reads: CATSLENRSNYGYTF. The CDR3 DNA reads as TGTGCCACCTCCCTCGAAAACAGGAGCAACTATGGCTACACCTTC.

The gene calls are TRBV30 and TRBJ1-2; D may be TRBD1 (6 bases). The CDR3 sequence is 13 residues long. V lost 4 bases, J lost 2 bases, and 11 bases lay in between. Germline values: CDR1 GTSNPN, CDR2 SVGIG (reference sequence). CDR3 sequence reads: CAWTQGRNYGYTF. The CDR3 DNA is TGTGCCTGGACACAGGGCAGAAACTATGGCTACACCTTC. Complete variable domain (other parts from reference TRBV30 and TRBJ1-2): SQTIHQWPATLVQPVGSPLSLECTVEGTSNPNLYWYRQAAGRGLQLLFYSVGIGQISSEVPQNLSASRPQDRQFILSSKKLLLSDSGFYLCAWTQGRNYGYTFGSGTRLTVV.

The V call is TRBV28, the J call TRBJ1-1, with D perhaps matching TRBD1 (6 bases). The germline V and J ends were trimmed by 7 bases and 4 bases, with 13 bases remaining between them. Germline values: CDR1 MDHEN, CDR2 SYDVKM. The CDR3 is 13 residues long. This CDR3 is CASTAGQLTEAFF. CDR3 coding DNA: TGTGCCAGCACCGCTGGACAGCTCACTGAAGCTTTCTTT.

The chain employs TRBV6-6 and TRBJ2-7; D possibly corresponds to TRBD1 (5 bases). The CDR3 runs to 15 residues. Trimming removed 4 bases from V and 0 bases from J, with 13 bases in between. Germline V gives CDR1 MNHNY, CDR2 SVGAGI (reference sequence). CDR3 sequence reads: CASSWTTEASYEQYF. DNA for the CDR3: TGTGCCAGCAGTTGGACGACAGAGGCCTCCTACGAGCAGTACTTC.

As regards this clone: Other DNA variants within this sample encode the same CDR3. The chain carries TRBV7-9 and TRBJ1-1; D not resolved. CDR1 is SEHNR, CDR2 FQNEAQ, per germline (reference sequence). Deletions cut 4 bases from V and 4 bases from J, with 7 bases between. The CDR3 is made up of 12 amino acids. DNA for the CDR3: TGTGCCAGCAGCTCCCGGGGCACTGAAGCTTTCTTT. As protein: CASSSRGTEAFF.

This clone showed up just once. V gene TRBV30 combines with J gene TRBJ1-2; the D gene is possibly TRBD1 (5 bases). Trimming removed 5 bases at V and 3 bases at J, with 13 bases between. The CDR3 contains 13 residues. Germline-derived CDR1 and CDR2 are GTSNPN and SVGIG (reference sequence). CDR3: CAWGAGPYYGYTF. Written as DNA, the CDR3 is TGTGCCTGGGGGGCAGGGCCCTACTATGGCTACACCTTC.

The genes are TRBV6-6 and TRBJ1-1; possibly TRBD1 for D (5 bases). Germline values: CDR1 MNHNY, CDR2 SVGAGI (reference sequence). This CDR3 spans 14 amino acids. Trimming cost V 3 bases and J 7 bases, with 15 bases left between them. The CDR3 region has the DNA TGTGCCAGCAGTTATCCACAGGAGGGAAGTGAAGCTTTCTTT. Amino acid sequence: CASSYPQEGSEAFF.

The V and J genes are TRBV15 and TRBJ1-4; possibly TRBD1 for D (5 bases). Germline CDR1 reads LNHNV; CDR2 reads YYDKDF (reference sequence). This CDR3 has 16 residues. Trimming stripped 1 base from V and 4 bases from J, with 13 bases between. CDR3 sequence: CATSRAGRGNNEKLFF. Here the CDR3 DNA reads TGTGCCACCAGCAGAGCAGGTCGGGGGAATAATGAAAAACTGTTTTTT.

The J gene is TRBJ1-2, the V gene TRBV9; possible D gene TRBD1, 6 bases. Per the germline V gene, CDR1 is SGDLS and CDR2 is YYNGEE. The length of the CDR3 is 13 residues. The germline V and J ends were trimmed by 3 bases and 8 bases, with 14 bases remaining between them. CDR3 sequence reads: CASSGEGGQGYTF. In DNA form, the CDR3 reads TGTGCCAGCAGCGGGGAGGGGGGTCAGGGCTACACCTTC.

V gene TRBV5-1 combines with J gene TRBJ1-1; no clear D. The CDR3 has 16 amino acids. Germline CDR1 reads SGHRS; CDR2 reads YFSETQ. The ends were cut back, 0 bases at V and 1 base at J, with 13 bases in the middle. The CDR3 protein is CASSLARLLGNTEAFF. CDR3 DNA: TGCGCCAGCAGCTTGGCCAGGTTGCTGGGGAACACTGAAGCTTTCTTT.

V is TRBV2 and J is TRBJ2-7; D remains unclear. The V end was cut by 4 bases, the J end by 5 bases, with 21 bases between. CDR1 and CDR2 (germline): SNHLY, FYNNEI. The CDR3 length is 16 residues. Here the CDR3 reads CASSVGSSRLMDEQYF. In nucleotides, the CDR3 is TGTGCCAGCAGTGTAGGATCTTCCAGGTTGATGGACGAGCAGTACTTC.

The chain recombines TRBV30 with TRBJ1-5, with a tentative D call TRBD1 (5 bases). The CDR3 has 17 amino acids. Germline values: CDR1 GTSNPN, CDR2 SVGIG (reference sequence). V was trimmed by 0 bases and J by 2 bases, leaving 17 bases between them. The DNA of the CDR3 is TGTGCCTGGAGTGTAGGCCCAGGGATTAGAGGCAATCAGCCCCAGCATTTT. It translates to CAWSVGPGIRGNQPQHF.

The chain recombines TRBV13 with TRBJ2-1; 10 bases agree with TRBD2. Germline V gene lookup returns CDR1 PRHDT and CDR2 FYEKMQ (reference sequence). This CDR3 is built from 16 residues. The V segment lost 0 bases and the J segment 8 bases; nucleotides outside the gene matches: 7. CDR3 residues: CASSLGRPSGSYEQFF. As DNA, the CDR3 is TGTGCCAGCAGCTTAGGACGGCCTAGCGGGAGTTATGAGCAGTTCTTC.

The chain joins TRBV18 to TRBJ2-1, with TRBD2 matching over 13 bases. Germline CDR1 and CDR2: KGHSH and LQKENI. V shed 0 bases, J shed 9 bases, and the junction held 2 bases outside the gene matches. The CDR3 is 15 residues long. DNA of the CDR3: TGTGCCAGCTCACCACCGGGACTAGCGGGAAGTGAGCAGTTCTTC. It yields the protein CASSPPGLAGSEQFF.

The V gene is TRBV19, the J gene TRBJ1-5; tentative D call: TRBD1 (5 bases). Germline CDR1 is LNHDA and CDR2 is SQIVND (reference sequence). The CDR3 extends over 15 amino acids. Trimming removed 5 bases from V and 1 base from J, with 12 bases in between. CDR3 nucleotide sequence: TGTGCCAGTAGTTGGGGCGGTATGAGCAATCAGCCCCAGCATTTT. Translation gives CASSWGGMSNQPQHF.

The chain carries TRBV7-6 and TRBJ1-4; D is possibly TRBD1 (5 bases). The germline V and J ends were trimmed by 1 base and 7 bases, with 13 bases remaining between them. Germline V lookup: CDR1 SGHVS, CDR2 FNYEAQ. CDR3 length: 15 amino acids. The CDR3 sequence is CASSLDQGSFEKLFF. Written as DNA, the CDR3 is TGTGCCAGCAGCTTAGATCAGGGATCTTTTGAAAAACTGTTTTTT.

V is TRBV19 and J is TRBJ2-6; a weak D match, TRBD1 (6 bases). Trimming took off 3 bases at V and 1 base at J, with 16 bases between the two ends. The CDR3 is made up of 18 amino acids. The germline CDR1 and CDR2 sequences are LNHDA and SQIVND (reference sequence). CDR3 residues: CASSIARIGTSGANVLTF. The CDR3 DNA is TGTGCCAGTAGTATTGCGAGAATAGGGACATCTGGGGCCAACGTCCTGACTTTC.